This TCR beta chain was profiled in a study of T cells in Graves' hyperthyroidism and ophthalmopathy. RNA transcripts gave rise to amplified TCR beta CDR3 regions. First-round RT-PCR with HTBI primers amplified the TCR CDR3 region. Each CDR3 protein gets one entry after TCRdb re-called the multiplex PCR reads with MiXCR. The repertoire holds some 210,000 distinct CDR3 sequences, with more than 15% as singletons. This clonotype was seen ten or more times. Germline values: CDR1 SGHAT, CDR2 FQNNGV. CDR3 size: 11 residues. J lost 15 bases, V lost 5 bases, and 5 bases had no gene match. The sequence was collected from a man aged 50-60 years with Graves' hyperthyroidism. The sequenced sample was blood. This chain connects TRBV11-2 to TRBJ2-1; TRBD1 matches 9 bases. The CDR3 coding sequence is TGTGCCAGCAGCGCGGGACAGGGTTCGTTCTTC. Encoded protein: CASSAGQGSFF.